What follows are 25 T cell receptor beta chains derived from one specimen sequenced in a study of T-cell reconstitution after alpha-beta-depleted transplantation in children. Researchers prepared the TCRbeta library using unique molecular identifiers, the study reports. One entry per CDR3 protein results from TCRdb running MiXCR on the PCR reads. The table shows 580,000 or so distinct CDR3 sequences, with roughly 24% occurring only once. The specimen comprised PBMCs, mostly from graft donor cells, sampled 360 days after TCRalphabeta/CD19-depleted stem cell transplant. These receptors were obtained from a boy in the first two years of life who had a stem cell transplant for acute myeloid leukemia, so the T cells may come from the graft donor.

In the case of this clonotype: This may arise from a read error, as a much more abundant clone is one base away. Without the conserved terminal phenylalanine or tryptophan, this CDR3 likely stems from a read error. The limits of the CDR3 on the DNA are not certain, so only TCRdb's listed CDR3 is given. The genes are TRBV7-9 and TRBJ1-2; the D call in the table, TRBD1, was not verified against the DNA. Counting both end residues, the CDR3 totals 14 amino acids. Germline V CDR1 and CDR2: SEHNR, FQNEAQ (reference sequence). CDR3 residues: CAIPGQRSNYGYTC.

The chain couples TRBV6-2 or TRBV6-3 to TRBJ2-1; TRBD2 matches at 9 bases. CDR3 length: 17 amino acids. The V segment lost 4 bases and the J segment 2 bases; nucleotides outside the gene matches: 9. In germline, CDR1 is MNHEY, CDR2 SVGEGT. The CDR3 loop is CASSSLDAGGPYNEQFF. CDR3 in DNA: TGTGCCAGCAGTTCACTGGATGCGGGGGGGCCCTACAATGAGCAGTTCTTC.

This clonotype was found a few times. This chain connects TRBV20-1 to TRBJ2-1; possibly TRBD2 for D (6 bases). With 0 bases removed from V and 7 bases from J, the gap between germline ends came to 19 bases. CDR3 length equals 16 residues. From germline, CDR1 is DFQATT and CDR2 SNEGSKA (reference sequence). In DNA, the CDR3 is TGCAGTGCTAGAGATCCGTTGCTAGCGCCTTATAATGAGCAGTTCTTC. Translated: CSARDPLLAPYNEQFF.

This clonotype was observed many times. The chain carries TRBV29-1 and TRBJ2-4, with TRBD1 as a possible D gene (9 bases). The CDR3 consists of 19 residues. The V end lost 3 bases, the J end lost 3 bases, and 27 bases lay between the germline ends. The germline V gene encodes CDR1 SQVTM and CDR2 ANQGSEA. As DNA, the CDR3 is TGCAGCGTTGAGAACCTAGCGGGCCGGGACAGGGTCGGCAAAAACATTCAGTACTTC. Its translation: CSVENLAGRDRVGKNIQYF.

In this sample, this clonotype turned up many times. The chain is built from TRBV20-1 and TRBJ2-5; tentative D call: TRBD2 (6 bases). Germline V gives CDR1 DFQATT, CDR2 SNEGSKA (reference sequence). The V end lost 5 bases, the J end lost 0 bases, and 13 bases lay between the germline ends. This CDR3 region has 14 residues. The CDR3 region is CSAGGIGYQETQYF. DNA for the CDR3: TGCAGTGCTGGGGGGATTGGGTACCAAGAGACCCAGTACTTC.

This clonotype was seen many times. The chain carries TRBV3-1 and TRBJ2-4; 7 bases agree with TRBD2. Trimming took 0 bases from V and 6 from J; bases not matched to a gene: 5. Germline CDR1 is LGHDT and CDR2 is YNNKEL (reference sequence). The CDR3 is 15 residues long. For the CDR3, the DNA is TGTGCCAGCAGCCAAGAACGGGGAGGGGCAAACATTCAGTACTTC. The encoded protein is CASSQERGGANIQYF.

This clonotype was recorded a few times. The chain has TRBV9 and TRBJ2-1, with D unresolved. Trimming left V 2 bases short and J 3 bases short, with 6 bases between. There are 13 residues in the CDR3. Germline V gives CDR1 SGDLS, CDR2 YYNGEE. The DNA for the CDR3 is TGTGCCAGCAGCGTTCTGGACTACAATGAGCAGTTCTTC. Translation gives CASSVLDYNEQFF.

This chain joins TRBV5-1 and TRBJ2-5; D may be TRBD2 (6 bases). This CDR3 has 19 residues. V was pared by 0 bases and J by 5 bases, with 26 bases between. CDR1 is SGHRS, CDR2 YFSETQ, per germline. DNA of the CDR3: TGCGCCAGCAGCTTGGGGATTAGCGGAGGGGCCGGGTCCGCCGAGACCCAGTACTTC. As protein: CASSLGISGGAGSAETQYF. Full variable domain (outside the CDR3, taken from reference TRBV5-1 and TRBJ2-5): KAGVTQTPRYLIKTRGQQVTLSCSPISGHRSVSWYQQTPGQGLQFLFEYFSETQRNKGNFPGRFSGRQFSNSRSEMNVSTLELGDSALYLCASSLGISGGAGSAETQYFGPGTRLLVL.

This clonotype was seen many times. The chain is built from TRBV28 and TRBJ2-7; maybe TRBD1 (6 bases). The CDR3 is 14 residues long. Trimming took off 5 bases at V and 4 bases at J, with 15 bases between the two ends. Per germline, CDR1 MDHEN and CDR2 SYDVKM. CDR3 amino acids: CASSPHRETYEQYV. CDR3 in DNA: TGTGCCAGCAGTCCCCACAGGGAAACTTACGAGCAGTACGTC.

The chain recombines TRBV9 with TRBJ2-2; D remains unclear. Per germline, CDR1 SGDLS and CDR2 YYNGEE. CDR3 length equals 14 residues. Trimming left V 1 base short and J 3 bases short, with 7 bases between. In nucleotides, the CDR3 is TGTGCCAGCAGCGTAACCACGGACACCGGGGAGCTGTTTTTT. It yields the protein CASSVTTDTGELFF.

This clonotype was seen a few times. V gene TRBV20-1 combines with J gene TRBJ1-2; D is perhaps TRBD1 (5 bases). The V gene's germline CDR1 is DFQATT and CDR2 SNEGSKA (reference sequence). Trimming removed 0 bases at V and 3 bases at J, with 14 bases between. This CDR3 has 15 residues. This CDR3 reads CSARDGRVTDYGYTF. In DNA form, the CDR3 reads TGCAGTGCTAGAGATGGCAGGGTGACCGACTATGGCTACACCTTC.

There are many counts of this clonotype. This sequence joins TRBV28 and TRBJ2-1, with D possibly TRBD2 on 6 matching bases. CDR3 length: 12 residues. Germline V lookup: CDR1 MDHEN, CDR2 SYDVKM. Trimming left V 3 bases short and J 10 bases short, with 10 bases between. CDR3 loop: CASSLEGIEQFF. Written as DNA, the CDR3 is TGTGCCAGCAGTTTGGAGGGTATCGAGCAGTTCTTC.

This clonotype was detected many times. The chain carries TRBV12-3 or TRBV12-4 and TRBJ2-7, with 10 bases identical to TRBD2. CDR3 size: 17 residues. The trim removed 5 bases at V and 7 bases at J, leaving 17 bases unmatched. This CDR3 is CASSLILAGPTTKEQYF. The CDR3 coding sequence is TGTGCCAGCAGTCTGATACTAGCGGGGCCAACGACCAAAGAGCAGTACTTC.

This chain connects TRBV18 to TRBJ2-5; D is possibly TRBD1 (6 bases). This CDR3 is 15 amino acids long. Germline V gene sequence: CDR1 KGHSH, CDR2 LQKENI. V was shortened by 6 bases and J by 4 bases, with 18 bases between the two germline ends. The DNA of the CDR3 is TGTGCCAGCTCGCCCTACAGGGTAGAAGGAGAGACCCAGTACTTC. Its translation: CASSPYRVEGETQYF.

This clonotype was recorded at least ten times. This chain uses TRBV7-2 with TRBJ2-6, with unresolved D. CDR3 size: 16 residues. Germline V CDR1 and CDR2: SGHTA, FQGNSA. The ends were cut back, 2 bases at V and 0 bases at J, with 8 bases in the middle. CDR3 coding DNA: TGTGCCAGCAGCTTAAATGTGTACTCTGGGGCCAACGTCCTGACTTTC. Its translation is CASSLNVYSGANVLTF.

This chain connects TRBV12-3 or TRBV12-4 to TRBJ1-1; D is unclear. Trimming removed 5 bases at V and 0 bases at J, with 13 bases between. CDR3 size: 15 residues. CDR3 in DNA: TGTGCCAGCAGTCCTCGCGGGAGTTTGAACACTGAAGCTTTCTTT. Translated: CASSPRGSLNTEAFF.

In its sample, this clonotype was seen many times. The DNA of the CDR3 is TGTGCCAGCTCACCACTACCCGACAGGGCGACCAAAAACATTCAGTACTTC. Amino acid sequence: CASSPLPDRATKNIQYF. The rearrangement links TRBV18 to TRBJ2-4, with 7 nucleotides matching TRBD1. The CDR3 has 17 residues. Germline V gene sequence: CDR1 KGHSH, CDR2 LQKENI. The V and J ends lost 1 base and 2 bases, in that order; junction bases with no gene match: 8. The full variable domain, completed using reference TRBV18 and TRBJ2-4, is NAGVMQNPRHLVRRRGQEARLRCSPMKGHSHVYWYRQLPEEGLKFMVYLQKENIIDESGMPKERFSAEFPKEGPSILRIQQVVRGDSAAYFCASSPLPDRATKNIQYFGAGTRLSVL.

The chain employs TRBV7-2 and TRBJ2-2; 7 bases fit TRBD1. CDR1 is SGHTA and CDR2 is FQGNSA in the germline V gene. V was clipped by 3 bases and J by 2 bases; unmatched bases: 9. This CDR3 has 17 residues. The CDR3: CASSFPIDRENTGELFF. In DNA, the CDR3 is TGTGCCAGCAGCTTTCCTATTGACAGGGAAAACACCGGGGAGCTGTTTTTT.

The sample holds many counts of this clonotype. In nucleotides, the CDR3 is TGCGCCAGCACCCACCCCGGGGGCGGGGAGCTGTTTTTT. Translated, it gives CASTHPGGGELFF. The chain joins TRBV4-1 to TRBJ2-2; the D gene is possibly TRBD2 (6 bases). The CDR3 runs to 13 residues. Trimming took 7 bases from V and 7 from J, leaving 13 bases between them. Germline CDR1 MGHRA, CDR2 YSYEKL.

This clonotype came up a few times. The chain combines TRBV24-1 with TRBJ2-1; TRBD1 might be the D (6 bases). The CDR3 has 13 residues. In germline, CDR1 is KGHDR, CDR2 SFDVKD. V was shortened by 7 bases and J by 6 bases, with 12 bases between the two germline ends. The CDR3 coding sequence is TGTGCCACCAGCAACCACAGGGCCAATGAGCAGTTCTTC. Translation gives CATSNHRANEQFF.

DNA for the CDR3: TGTGCCATCAGTGGCCCTTTGGCGGGGGATCTCCACTCTGGGGCCAACGTCCTGACTTTC. Its protein product is CAISGPLAGDLHSGANVLTF. The J gene is TRBJ2-6, the V gene TRBV10-3, with TRBD2 identical over 7 bases. The germline V gene has CDR1 ENHRY and CDR2 SYGVKD. The CDR3 has 20 residues. V lost 4 bases and J lost 0; bases outside the gene matches: 15.

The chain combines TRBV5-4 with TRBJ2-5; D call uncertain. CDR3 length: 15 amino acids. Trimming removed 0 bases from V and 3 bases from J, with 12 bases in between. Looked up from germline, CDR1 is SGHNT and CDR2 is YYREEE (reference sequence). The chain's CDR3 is CASSLVGYTKETQYF. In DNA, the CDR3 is TGTGCCAGCAGCTTGGTCGGCTATACAAAAGAGACCCAGTACTTC.

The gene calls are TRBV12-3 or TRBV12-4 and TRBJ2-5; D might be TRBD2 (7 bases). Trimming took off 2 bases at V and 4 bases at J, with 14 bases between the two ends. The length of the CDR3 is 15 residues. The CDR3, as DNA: TGTGCCAGCAGTTTACGGGGGCCGGGAGGAGAGACCCAGTACTTC. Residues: CASSLRGPGGETQYF.

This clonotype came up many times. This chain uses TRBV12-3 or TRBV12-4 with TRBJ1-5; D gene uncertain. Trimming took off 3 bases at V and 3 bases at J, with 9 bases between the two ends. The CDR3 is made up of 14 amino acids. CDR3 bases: TGTGCCAGCAGTTTTTCGGGGTTCAATCAGCCCCAGCATTTT. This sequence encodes CASSFSGFNQPQHF.

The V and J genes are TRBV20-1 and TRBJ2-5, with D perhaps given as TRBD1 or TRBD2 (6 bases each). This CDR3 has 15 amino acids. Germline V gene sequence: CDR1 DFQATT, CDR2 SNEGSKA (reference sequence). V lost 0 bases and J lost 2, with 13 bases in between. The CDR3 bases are TGCAGTGCTAGAGATCACGGGGGCCCACAAGAGACCCAGTACTTC. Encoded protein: CSARDHGGPQETQYF.